This is a list of T cell receptor beta chains from one sample in a study of cytomegalovirus exposure and HLA in healthy donors. Assay: immunoSEQ multiplex PCR; the TCRdb copy retains only in-frame clones and omits some. This sample has under 150,000 clones, with approximately 70% found just once. Sequencing was carried out using PBMCs. These receptors were obtained from a woman aged 55-70 years in good health and CMV-seropositive. Both conserved end residues are part of each CDR3. A D gene is named only where the DNA matches it firmly. The listing skips clone size in some rows; elsewhere it reads once, few, many or a size class.

V	J	D	size	CDR3	DNA
TRBV7-6	TRBJ2-5	TRBD1	few	CASSFGTGHQETQYF	TGTGCCAGCAGCTTCGGGACAGGCCACCAAGAGACCCAGTACTTC
TRBV2	TRBJ2-1	TRBD2	.	CASSDLLSGGASYNEQFF	TGTGCCAGCAGTGACCTTTTGAGCGGGGGGGCCTCCTACAATGAGCAGTTCTTC
TRBV4-1	TRBJ2-7	TRBD1	.	CASSPPRKTGPSYEQYF	TGCGCCAGCAGCCCCCCGAGGAAGACAGGGCCGTCCTACGAGCAGTACTTC
TRBV5-4	TRBJ1-1	.	.	CASSLVSGDTEAFF	TGTGCCAGCAGCTTGGTATCAGGGGACACTGAAGCTTTCTTT
TRBV12-5	TRBJ2-7	TRBD1	.	CASASDRVSSYEQYF	TGTGCTAGTGCCTCGGACAGGGTCTCCTCCTACGAGCAGTACTTC
TRBV7-9	TRBJ1-4	TRBD1	.	CASSYGTVDEKLFF	TGTGCCAGCAGCTATGGGACAGTGGATGAAAAACTGTTTTTT
TRBV4-2	TRBJ2-3	TRBD2	.	CASSLKGGLAGGRTDTQYF	TGTGCCAGCAGTCTCAAGGGAGGACTAGCGGGGGGTCGCACAGATACGCAGTATTTT
TRBV5-1	TRBJ2-7	.	.	CASRPDSYEQYF	TGCGCCAGCAGACCCGACAGTTACGAGCAGTACTTC
TRBV10-3	TRBJ1-1	.	.	CAITETENTEAFF	TGTGCCATCACGGAGACAGAAAACACTGAAGCTTTCTTT
TRBV19	TRBJ1-2	.	.	CASSIGEGIGGYTF	TGTGCCAGTAGTATAGGGGAGGGGATCGGTGGCTACACCTTC
TRBV9	TRBJ2-3	.	.	CASSGDANKQYF	TGTGCCAGCAGCGGTGATGCTAATAAGCAGTATTTT
TRBV7-9	TRBJ1-6	TRBD1	.	CATLPLAGQNAYNSPLHF	TGTGCCACGCTCCCCTTGGCGGGACAGAACGCATATAATTCACCCCTCCACTTT
TRBV5-1	TRBJ2-7	.	few	CASSLARINSEQYF	TGCGCCAGCAGCTTGGCCCGGATAAACAGCGAGCAGTACTTC
TRBV19	TRBJ1-5	.	.	CASSGAISTIGPNQPQHF	TGTGCCAGTAGTGGGGCTATAAGCACCATTGGCCCCAATCAGCCCCAGCATTTT
TRBV29-1	TRBJ1-2	TRBD1	.	CSGFRTGDYGYTF	TGCAGCGGGTTCAGGACAGGGGATTATGGCTACACCTTC
TRBV7-6	TRBJ2-4	TRBD2	.	CASSLLAGKTLAKNIQYF	TGTGCCAGCAGCCTCCTAGCGGGAAAGACTTTAGCCAAAAACATTCAGTACTTC
TRBV29-1	TRBJ1-5	.	.	CSVETGNQPQHF	TGCAGCGTTGAGACAGGCAATCAGCCCCAGCATTTT
TRBV7-6	TRBJ2-7	.	.	CASSLFAVRFDEQYF	TGTGCCAGCAGCTTATTCGCTGTGAGGTTCGACGAGCAGTACTTC
TRBV29-1	TRBJ2-7	.	.	CSVAGNEQYF	TGCAGCGTGGCAGGAAACGAGCAGTACTTC
TRBV2	TRBJ1-6	.	few	CASSGTVSSPLHF	TGTGCCAGCAGTGGGACAGTAAGTTCACCCCTCCACTTT
TRBV7-9	TRBJ1-5	TRBD1	.	CASSLDRPPLALQHF	TGTGCCAGCAGCCTGGACAGGCCCCCCCTTGCTCTCCAGCATTTT
TRBV9	TRBJ1-2	.	few	CASSVDSLGANYGYTF	TGTGCCAGCAGCGTTGATAGCCTGGGAGCTAACTATGGCTACACCTTC
TRBV29-1	TRBJ1-3	.	.	CSVEGGGTFRNTIYF	TGCAGCGTTGAAGGAGGAGGGACCTTCCGAAACACCATATATTTT
TRBV19	TRBJ1-6	TRBD1	few	CASSMIQQGARNSPLHF	TGTGCCAGTAGTATGATACAACAGGGGGCACGTAATTCACCCCTCCACTTT
TRBV6-1	TRBJ1-1	.	.	CASSKPGDYTEAFF	TGTGCCAGCAGTAAACCAGGGGATTACACTGAAGCTTTCTTT
TRBV7-2	TRBJ1-1	.	.	CASSPIQGGRTEAFF	TGTGCCAGCAGCCCGATACAGGGTGGGCGAACTGAAGCTTTCTTT
TRBV11-2	TRBJ1-3	.	once	CASSLIPYFGVMDNTIYF	TGTGCCAGCAGCTTAATCCCATACTTCGGGGTTATGGACAACACCATATATTTT
TRBV29-1	TRBJ2-5	TRBD2	.	CSVEGVAGGSPQYF	TGCAGCGTTGAAGGGGTAGCGGGGGGGTCCCCCCAGTACTTC
TRBV7-9	TRBJ1-5	.	.	CSSSFGDQPQHF	TGTTCCAGCAGCTTTGGAGACCAGCCCCAGCATTTT
TRBV6-5	TRBJ2-5	TRBD1	.	CASSYSGTVQETQYF	TGTGCCAGCAGTTACTCTGGGACAGTCCAAGAGACCCAGTACTTC
TRBV14	TRBJ1-5	.	.	CASSRNGYNQPQHF	TGTGCCAGCAGCCGTAACGGTTACAATCAGCCCCAGCATTTT
TRBV29-1	TRBJ1-4	TRBD1	.	CSAQTGQGGEKLFF	TGCAGCGCCCAAACGGGACAGGGTGGGGAAAAACTGTTTTTT
TRBV6-6	TRBJ1-2	.	.	CASSRGGGRGYTF	TGTGCCAGCAGCCGCGGGGGGGGACGTGGCTACACCTTC
TRBV2	TRBJ1-3	.	once	CASSERSVSGNTIYF	TGTGCCAGCAGTGAGAGGAGCGTCTCTGGAAACACCATATATTTT
TRBV6-1	TRBJ1-3	TRBD1	.	CASNYRGLGNTIYF	TGTGCCAGCAACTACAGGGGACTTGGAAACACCATATATTTT